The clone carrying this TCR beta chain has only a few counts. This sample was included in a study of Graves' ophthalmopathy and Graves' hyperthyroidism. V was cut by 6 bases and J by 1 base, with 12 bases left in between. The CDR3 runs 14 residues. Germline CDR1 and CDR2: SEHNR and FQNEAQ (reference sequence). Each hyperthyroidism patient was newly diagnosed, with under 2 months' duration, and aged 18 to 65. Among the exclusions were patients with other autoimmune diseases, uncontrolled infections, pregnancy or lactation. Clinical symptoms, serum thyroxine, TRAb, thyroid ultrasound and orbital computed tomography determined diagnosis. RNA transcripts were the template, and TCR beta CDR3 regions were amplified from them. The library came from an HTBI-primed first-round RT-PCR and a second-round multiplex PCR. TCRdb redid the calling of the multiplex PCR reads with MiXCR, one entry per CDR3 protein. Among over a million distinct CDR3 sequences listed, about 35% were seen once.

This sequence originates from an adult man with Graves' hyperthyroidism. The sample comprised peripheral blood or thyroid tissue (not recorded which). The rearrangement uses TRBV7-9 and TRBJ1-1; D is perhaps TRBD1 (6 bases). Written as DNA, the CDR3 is TGTGCCAGCAGGCCAGACAGGTGGAACACTGAAGCTTTCTTT. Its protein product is CASRPDRWNTEAFF.